This TCR beta chain came from a study of T cell clusters in autoimmune cytopenias. For the study at large: The median distinct TRB clonotype count was approximately 2,400 per sample, from a median 51,575 reads.

Overall study results and limits: Comparing secondary cytopenia with chronic lymphocytic leukemia showed no cluster-lack signature, apparently masked by lymphoma repertoire. The T cell clusters came from computational analysis alone and lack functional validation. Active autoimmune hepatitis patients had around 3-fold fewer exclusive TRB clusters than healthy donors.

CDR1 is MNHEY and CDR2 is SVGAGI in the germline V gene. This CDR3 spans 15 amino acids. TRB was amplified by touch-down multiplex PCR, primer pools A and B combined. After re-calling the multiplex PCR reads, TCRdb lists one entry per CDR3 protein, DNA absent. The sample data list about 3,900 distinct CDR3 sequences. Judged by frequency, this clonotype is medium-sized. Antigen unknown. About 37,500 genome equivalents of blood DNA were amplified for TRB. The V gene is TRBV6-5, the J gene TRBJ2-7; the TCRdb D gene call, TRBD1, has no DNA to confirm it. This TCR was sampled from a human donor with an autoimmune cytopenia or autoimmune hepatitis (not recorded which). Sequenced material: peripheral blood. CDR3 protein: CASSRDFRQGWEQYF.